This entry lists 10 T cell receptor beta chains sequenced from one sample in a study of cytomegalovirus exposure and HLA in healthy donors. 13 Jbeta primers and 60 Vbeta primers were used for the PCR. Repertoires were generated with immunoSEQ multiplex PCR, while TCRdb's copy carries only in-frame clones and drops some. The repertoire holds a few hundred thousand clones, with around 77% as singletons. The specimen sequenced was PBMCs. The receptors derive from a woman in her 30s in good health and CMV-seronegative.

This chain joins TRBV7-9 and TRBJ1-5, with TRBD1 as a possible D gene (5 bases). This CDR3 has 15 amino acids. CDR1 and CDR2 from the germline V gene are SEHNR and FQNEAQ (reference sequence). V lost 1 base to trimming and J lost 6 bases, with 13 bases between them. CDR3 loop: CASSLGGGGFQPQHF. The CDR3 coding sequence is TGTGCCAGCAGCTTAGGTGGCGGGGGTTTTCAGCCCCAGCATTTT.

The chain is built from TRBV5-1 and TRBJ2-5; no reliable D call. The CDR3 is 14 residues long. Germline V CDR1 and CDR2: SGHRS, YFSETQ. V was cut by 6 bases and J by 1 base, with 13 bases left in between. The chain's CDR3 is CASTPDLLQETQYF. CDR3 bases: TGCGCCAGCACCCCTGACTTGCTCCAAGAGACCCAGTACTTC.

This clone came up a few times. The CDR3 is CASSQHRDRVVNEQFF. For the CDR3, the DNA is TGTGCCAGCTCACAACACCGGGACAGGGTAGTCAATGAGCAGTTCTTC. The V gene is TRBV18, the J gene TRBJ2-1, with 9 positions matching TRBD1. J gave up 6 bases and V 4 bases, and 10 bases lay outside the gene matches. This CDR3 comprises 16 residues. Germline CDR1 KGHSH, CDR2 LQKENI. The complete variable domain, with remaining parts taken from reference TRBV18 and TRBJ2-1, reads NAGVMQNPRHLVRRRGQEARLRCSPMKGHSHVYWYRQLPEEGLKFMVYLQKENIIDESGMPKERFSAEFPKEGPSILRIQQVVRGDSAAYFCASSQHRDRVVNEQFFGPGTRLTVL.

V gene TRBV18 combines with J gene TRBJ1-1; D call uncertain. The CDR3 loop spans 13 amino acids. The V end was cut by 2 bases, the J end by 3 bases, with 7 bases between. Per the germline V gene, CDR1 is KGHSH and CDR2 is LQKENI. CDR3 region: CASSPRRDTEAFF. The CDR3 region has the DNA TGTGCCAGCTCACCAAGGAGAGACACTGAAGCTTTCTTT.

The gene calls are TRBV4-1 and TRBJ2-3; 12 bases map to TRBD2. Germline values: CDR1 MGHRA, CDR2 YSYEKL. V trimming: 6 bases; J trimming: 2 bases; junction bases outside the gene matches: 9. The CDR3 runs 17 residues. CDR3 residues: CASRIGLAGKNTDTQYF. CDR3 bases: TGCGCCAGCAGGATCGGACTAGCGGGGAAAAACACAGATACGCAGTATTTT.

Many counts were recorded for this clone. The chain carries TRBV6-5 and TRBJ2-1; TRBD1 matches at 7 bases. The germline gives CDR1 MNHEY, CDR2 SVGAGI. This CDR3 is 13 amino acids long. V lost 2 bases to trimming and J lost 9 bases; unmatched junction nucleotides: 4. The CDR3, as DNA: TGTGCCAGCAGTTACGCAACAGGGGTTGAGCAGTTCTTC. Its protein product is CASSYATGVEQFF.

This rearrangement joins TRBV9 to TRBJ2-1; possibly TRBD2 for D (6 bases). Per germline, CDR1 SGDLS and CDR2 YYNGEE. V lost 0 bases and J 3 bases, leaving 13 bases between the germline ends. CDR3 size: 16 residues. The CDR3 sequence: CASSVEWRGVYNEQFF. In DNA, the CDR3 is TGTGCCAGCAGCGTAGAGTGGCGGGGTGTCTACAATGAGCAGTTCTTC.

The CDR3 DNA follows: TGTGCCAGCAGTTCAAGACAGGGCGGGTACTACGAGCAGTACTTC. This codes for CASSSRQGGYYEQYF. This chain connects TRBV28 to TRBJ2-7, with 7 bases fitting TRBD1. The CDR3 loop spans 15 amino acids. J lost 3 bases, V lost 4 bases, and 9 bases had no gene match. The germline V gene encodes CDR1 MDHEN and CDR2 SYDVKM.

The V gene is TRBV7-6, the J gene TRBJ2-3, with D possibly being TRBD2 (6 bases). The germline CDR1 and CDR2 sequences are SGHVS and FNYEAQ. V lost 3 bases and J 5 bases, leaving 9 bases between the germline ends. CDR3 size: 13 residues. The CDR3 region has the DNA TGTGCCAGCAGCTTTTGGGGGGAAGATACGCAGTATTTT. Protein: CASSFWGEDTQYF.

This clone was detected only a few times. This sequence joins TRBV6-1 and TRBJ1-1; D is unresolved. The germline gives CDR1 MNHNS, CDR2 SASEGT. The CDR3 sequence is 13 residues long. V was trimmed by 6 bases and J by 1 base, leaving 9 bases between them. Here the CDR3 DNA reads TGTGCCAGCAGGACAACAGCGAACACTGAAGCTTTCTTT. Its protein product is CASRTTANTEAFF.